This T cell receptor (beta chain) was identified during a study of OX40 agonist ivuxolimab in advanced cancers. Findings and limits, study-wide: Among the lowest peripheral clonal expansion occurred in 0.1-3.0 mg/kg partial responders. Averaging showed that CD8+ T cells had more expanded clones than CD4+ did.

Looked up from germline, CDR1 is LNHDA and CDR2 is SQIVND (reference sequence). Trimming shortened V by 5 bases and J by 2 bases, and 20 bases separated the two germline ends. The CDR3 length is 17 residues. Baseline was the first blood sampling point, followed by cycle 4 day 1 and cycle 7 day 1. With respect to this clone: Its antigen remains unidentified.

Measured with immunoSEQ multiplex PCR; TCRdb has only the in-frame clones, and not every one. The top ten clones hold around 9.3% of a sample with tens of thousands of clones, 75% to 85% of them seen once. The sequence derives from an adult with an advanced solid tumor such as melanoma, head and neck, liver or kidney cancer. The specimen was CD4+ or CD8+ T cells sorted from blood, collected in a trial of the OX40 agonist ivuxolimab. The chain links TRBV19 to TRBJ2-3; D ambiguous. CDR3 amino acids: CASSSILYTPPTDTQYF. The CDR3 DNA follows: TGTGCCAGTAGTTCGATCCTCTATACCCCCCCCACAGATACGCAGTATTTT.